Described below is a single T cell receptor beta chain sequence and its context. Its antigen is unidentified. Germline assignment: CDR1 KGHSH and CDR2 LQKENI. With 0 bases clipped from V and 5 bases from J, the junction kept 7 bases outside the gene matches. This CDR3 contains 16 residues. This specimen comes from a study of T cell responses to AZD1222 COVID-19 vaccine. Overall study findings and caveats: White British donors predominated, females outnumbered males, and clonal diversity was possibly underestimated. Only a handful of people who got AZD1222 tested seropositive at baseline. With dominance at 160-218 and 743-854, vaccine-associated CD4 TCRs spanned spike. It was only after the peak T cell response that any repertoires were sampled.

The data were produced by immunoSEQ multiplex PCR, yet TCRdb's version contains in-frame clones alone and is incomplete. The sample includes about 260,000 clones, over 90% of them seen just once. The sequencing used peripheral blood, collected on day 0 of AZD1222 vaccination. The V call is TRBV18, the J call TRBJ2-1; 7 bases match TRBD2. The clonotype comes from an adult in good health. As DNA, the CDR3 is TGTGCCAGCTCACCACCGGTAGCGGGTTCTCACAATGAGCAGTTCTTC. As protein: CASSPPVAGSHNEQFF.